This TCR beta chain was captured by sequencing in a study of shared clonotypes between healthy human individuals. For unsorted PBMC, 250 to 300 ng DNA per replicate equaled tens of thousands of T cell genomes. The repertoire was sequenced with immunoSEQ multiplex PCR; TCRdb's copy has only in-frame clones and lacks some. This table has about 490,000 clones, 76% appearing once. The study's findings and limits: It was expected that sequencing depth would affect clonotype sharing among donors.

A few counts support this clone. Its specificity is unknown. The junction shows a germline mismatch at one end, possibly a read error. The clonotype comes from a woman in her thirties or forties in good health. Some clones in this sample may be carry-over from other donors' samples. The sequenced sample was PBMCs.

CDR3 sequence reads: CASSLEAGDGLDTGGLFF. In DNA form, the CDR3 reads TGCGCCAGCAGCCTAGAAGCGGGAGATGGGTTGGACACCGGGGGGCTGTTTTTT. V is TRBV4-1 and J is TRBJ2-2, with TRBD2 matching over 8 bases. Germline loops: CDR1 MGHRA, CDR2 YSYEKL. CDR3 length: 18 amino acids.